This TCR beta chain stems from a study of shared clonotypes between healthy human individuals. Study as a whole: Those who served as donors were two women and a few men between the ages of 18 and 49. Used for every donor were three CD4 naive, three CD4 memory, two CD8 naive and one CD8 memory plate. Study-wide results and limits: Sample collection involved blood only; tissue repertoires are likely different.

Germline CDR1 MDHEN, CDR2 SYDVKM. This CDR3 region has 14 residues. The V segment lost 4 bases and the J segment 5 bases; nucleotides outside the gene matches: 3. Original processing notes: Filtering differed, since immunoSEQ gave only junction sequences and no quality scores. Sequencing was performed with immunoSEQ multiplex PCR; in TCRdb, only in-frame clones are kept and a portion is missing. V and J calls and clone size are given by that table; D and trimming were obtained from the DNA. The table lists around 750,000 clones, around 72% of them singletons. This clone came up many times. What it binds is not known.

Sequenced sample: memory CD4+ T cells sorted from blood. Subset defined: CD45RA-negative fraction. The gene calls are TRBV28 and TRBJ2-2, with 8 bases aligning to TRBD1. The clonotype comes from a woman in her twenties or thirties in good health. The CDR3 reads CASSSGQGTGELFF. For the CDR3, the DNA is TGTGCCAGCAGTTCCGGACAGGGAACCGGGGAGCTGTTTTTT.